These 8 T cell receptor beta chains came from one sample sequenced in a study of T cell changes during pregnancy in multiple sclerosis (dated by TCRdb to between 2018 and 2020). Library construction relied on the immunoSEQ multiplex PCR assay. This immuneACCESS table, as held by TCRdb, lists in-frame sequences with V and J called but not all clones. Of the missing ones, under half trace to an unresolved V gene in checked studies; the others have no known cause. Across this sample there are some 99,000 clones, with approximately 93% seen only once. About 0.98% of the sample comes from the top ten. The sample was peripheral blood, taken after pregnancy. These receptor sequences come from a female donor with multiple sclerosis, enrolled in a pregnancy study.

The rearrangement joins TRBV7-9 to TRBJ2-1, with 12 nucleotides matching TRBD2. The CDR3 sequence is 19 residues long. Germline trimming cut 5 bases from V and 3 bases from J; bases unmatched to any gene: 14. Germline loops: CDR1 SEHNR, CDR2 FQNEAQ (reference sequence). This CDR3 is CASSQGLAGRAGVYNEQFF. The CDR3 DNA sequence: TGTGCCAGCAGCCAAGGACTAGCGGGACGGGCCGGCGTCTACAATGAGCAGTTCTTC.

V and J are TRBV4-1 and TRBJ2-2; D remains unclear. CDR3 length: 15 residues. Germline values: CDR1 MGHRA, CDR2 YSYEKL. V gave up 0 bases and J gave up 4 bases, with 9 bases separating them. The CDR3 sequence: CASSQEGRRTGELFF. Written as DNA, the CDR3 is TGCGCCAGCAGCCAAGAGGGCCGTCGCACCGGGGAGCTGTTTTTT.

The count of this clone is one. The chain is built from TRBV14 and TRBJ2-1, with D possibly matching TRBD1 (7 bases). The CDR3 consists of 13 residues. Trimming stripped 4 bases from V and 9 bases from J, with 13 bases between. CDR1 SGHDN and CDR2 FVKESK come from the germline V gene. This chain's CDR3 is CASSRQGGGEQFF. As DNA, the CDR3 is TGTGCCAGCAGCCGGCAGGGGGGTGGTGAGCAGTTCTTC.

This chain connects TRBV14 to TRBJ2-1; TRBD1 might be the D (5 bases). CDR1 SGHDN and CDR2 FVKESK come from the germline V gene. CDR3 length: 17 amino acids. The V end lost 3 bases, the J end lost 5 bases, and 20 bases lay between the germline ends. The CDR3 sequence: CASSHRKQGSPNNEQFF. CDR3 bases: TGTGCCAGCAGCCATCGAAAGCAGGGTTCCCCCAACAATGAGCAGTTCTTC.

The chain uses TRBV5-1 and TRBJ2-2; 14 bases are a match to TRBD2. There are 17 residues in the CDR3. The V gene end was trimmed by 3 bases and the J gene end by 6 bases; junction bases not matched to a gene: 7. Germline CDR1 and CDR2: SGHRS and YFSETQ. The CDR3 spells CASSYGGLAGVPGELFF. In nucleotides, the CDR3 is TGCGCCAGCAGCTATGGGGGACTAGCGGGAGTCCCCGGGGAGCTGTTTTTT.

The chain joins TRBV5-1 to TRBJ2-3; D might be TRBD2 (6 bases). This CDR3 has 13 amino acids. In germline, CDR1 is SGHRS, CDR2 YFSETQ. V lost 0 bases and J lost 6, with 8 bases in between. Written as DNA, the CDR3 is TGCGCCAGCAGCTTGGCCCTAGCGGATACGCAGTATTTT. The encoded protein is CASSLALADTQYF.

The J gene is TRBJ2-7, the V gene TRBV4-2; 14 bases are a match to TRBD2. After removal of 1 base from V and 4 bases from J, the junction contained 3 bases not matched to a gene. The CDR3 extends over 16 amino acids. In germline, CDR1 is LGHNA, CDR2 YNFKEQ. This CDR3 reads CASSQVGTSGRYEQYF. The CDR3 coding sequence is TGTGCCAGCAGCCAAGTGGGGACTAGCGGGAGATACGAGCAGTACTTC.

This chain links TRBV5-4 with TRBJ2-7; no reliable D call. Trimming removed 1 base at V and 2 bases at J, with 16 bases between. The CDR3 extends over 16 amino acids. Germline CDR1 reads SGHNT; CDR2 reads YYREEE (reference sequence). The CDR3 DNA reads TGTGCCAGCAGCTTGCTGCTCGGGTCCCAACCCTACGAGCAGTACTTC. It is translated as CASSLLLGSQPYEQYF.